Each of the 27 T cell receptor beta chains below was sequenced from the same sample in a study. TCRdb recomputed calls from the RT-PCR reads with MiXCR, one row per CDR3 protein. The sample includes about 680,000 distinct CDR3 sequences, 11% to 15% seen only once; the top ten take 3.6%. Sequencing used memory CD4+ T cells from blood. These receptors came from a female donor in good health, serving as a healthy control.

This clonotype was counted at least ten times. The chain links TRBV6-5 to TRBJ2-3, with 8 nucleotides matching TRBD1. V shed 6 bases and J 5 bases; nucleotides not matched to a gene: 10. This CDR3 is built from 15 residues. The germline CDR1 and CDR2 sequences are MNHEY and SVGAGI. CDR3 DNA sequence: TGTGCCAGCAGCCCCCAGGGGGCTCGAGAAGATACGCAGTATTTT. Protein: CASSPQGAREDTQYF.

This clonotype was observed a handful of times. The chain recombines TRBV18 with TRBJ2-1; D call uncertain. Germline values: CDR1 KGHSH, CDR2 LQKENI. The CDR3 totals 12 residues. V was cut by 1 base and J by 10 bases, with 8 bases left in between. In nucleotides, the CDR3 is TGTGCCAGCTCACCACAGCGCCGAGAGCAGTTCTTC. This gives the protein CASSPQRREQFF.

This clonotype came up many times. The chain employs TRBV5-5 and TRBJ2-2, with D tentatively TRBD2 (5 bases). The CDR3 consists of 14 residues. Trimming removed 2 bases from V and 8 bases from J, with 13 bases in between. Germline CDR1 is SGHKS and CDR2 is YYEKEE (reference sequence). CDR3 sequence reads: CASSFLRGVGELFF. The DNA for the CDR3 is TGTGCCAGCAGCTTCTTACGGGGAGTTGGGGAGCTGTTTTTT.

This clonotype was counted between two and nine times. The chain combines TRBV20-1 with TRBJ2-2, with 8 bases that match TRBD1. This CDR3 is built from 15 residues. J gave up 2 bases and V 3 bases, and 5 bases lay outside the gene matches. From germline, CDR1 is DFQATT and CDR2 SNEGSKA (reference sequence). CDR3 amino acids: CSASGDRGNTGELFF. The CDR3 DNA is TGCAGTGCTAGTGGTGACAGGGGAAACACCGGGGAGCTGTTTTTT.

This clonotype turned up a few times. This rearrangement joins TRBV11-2 to TRBJ2-1; 12 bases align to TRBD1. After removal of 5 bases from V and 8 bases from J, the junction contained 10 bases not matched to a gene. CDR1 is SGHAT and CDR2 is FQNNGV in the germline V gene. The CDR3 is made up of 16 amino acids. CDR3 loop: CASSPRGGQGADEQFF. Written as DNA, the CDR3 is TGTGCCAGCAGCCCGAGAGGGGGACAGGGGGCCGATGAGCAGTTCTTC.

This clonotype has just a few counts. The rearrangement links TRBV14 to TRBJ2-3, with 14 bases fitting TRBD2. Losses at the gene ends were 4 bases for V and 5 bases for J; bases not matched to a gene: 5. The germline V gene encodes CDR1 SGHDN and CDR2 FVKESK. The CDR3 contains 16 residues. CDR3: CASSPRTSGRRDTQYF. The CDR3 region has the DNA TGTGCCAGCAGCCCGAGGACTAGCGGGAGGAGAGATACGCAGTATTTT.

A remark on this clonotype: A read error may explain this, as a much larger clone is one base away. The J gene is TRBJ1-1, the V gene TRBV3-1; TRBD1 aligns across 7 bases. CDR1 is LGHDT and CDR2 is YNNKEL in the germline V gene (reference sequence). This CDR3 region has 14 residues. J was trimmed by 3 bases and V by 3 bases; bases with no gene match: 4. CDR3 residues: CASSHVGTDTEAFF. CDR3 coding DNA: TGTGCCAGCAGCCACGTCGGGACAGACACTGAAGCTTTCTTT.

The chain couples TRBV4-1 to TRBJ1-3, with D unclear. V was trimmed by 3 bases and J by 0 bases, leaving 15 bases between them. Germline V lookup: CDR1 MGHRA, CDR2 YSYEKL. The CDR3 has 17 amino acids. The CDR3 here is CASSQQQRLDSGNTIYF. The CDR3 DNA reads TGCGCCAGCAGCCAGCAACAACGACTGGACTCTGGAAACACCATATATTTT.

This clonotype was detected many times. V and J are TRBV5-5 and TRBJ2-5; D not certain. The germline V gene encodes CDR1 SGHKS and CDR2 YYEKEE (reference sequence). The CDR3 is 14 amino acids. Deletions cut 2 bases from V and 3 bases from J, with 11 bases between. The CDR3, as DNA: TGTGCCAGCAGCTTAGGCGCCAGCGAAGAGACCCAGTACTTC. It is translated as CASSLGASEETQYF.

This clonotype has only a few counts. CDR3 sequence: CASSFPAQPQHF. The CDR3 DNA sequence: TGTGCCAGCAGTTTCCCCGCGCAGCCCCAGCATTTT. V is TRBV12-3 or TRBV12-4 and J is TRBJ1-5; D call uncertain. This CDR3 region has 12 residues. Trimming took off 3 bases at V and 7 bases at J, with 7 bases between the two ends.

The sample holds a few counts of this clonotype. The chain links TRBV5-1 to TRBJ2-1, with D possibly being TRBD2 (6 bases). This CDR3 is 14 amino acids long. V lost 0 bases, J lost 6 bases, and 10 bases lay in between. Per the germline V gene, CDR1 is SGHRS and CDR2 is YFSETQ. CDR3 in amino acids: CASSLGGAGNEQFF. The CDR3 region has the DNA TGCGCCAGCAGCTTGGGCGGGGCGGGCAATGAGCAGTTCTTC.

The chain employs TRBV6-5 and TRBJ2-7; TRBD1 aligns across 8 bases. V shed 8 bases, J shed 3 bases, and the junction held 12 bases outside the gene matches. CDR1 and CDR2 (germline): MNHEY, SVGAGI. This CDR3 is built from 15 residues. DNA for the CDR3: TGTGCCAGCTCACCCACGGGACAGGCAAACTACGAGCAGTACTTC. It yields the protein CASSPTGQANYEQYF.

This clonotype occurred a few times. The chain couples TRBV10-3 to TRBJ1-1, with D unclear. The CDR3 loop spans 14 amino acids. Germline loops: CDR1 ENHRY, CDR2 SYGVKD. V lost 7 bases and J 3 bases, leaving 15 bases between the germline ends. The CDR3 nucleotides read TGTGCCATCAATGGGGAATTGCGGGACACTGAAGCTTTCTTT. Protein: CAINGELRDTEAFF.

This sequence joins TRBV11-3 and TRBJ2-1, with a possible D match to TRBD2 (6 bases). Between the trimmed V and J ends, which lost 1 base and 9 bases, there was a span of 13 bases. The CDR3 totals 14 residues. Germline V gene lookup returns CDR1 SGHNT and CDR2 YENEEA. CDR3 nucleotides: TGTGCCAGCAGCTTAGGCCCTAGCGATGGTGAGCAGTTCTTC. It yields the protein CASSLGPSDGEQFF.

The rearrangement joins TRBV28 to TRBJ1-5; D remains ambiguous. Germline V gives CDR1 MDHEN, CDR2 SYDVKM. Between the trimmed V and J ends, which lost 5 bases and 2 bases, there was a span of 16 bases. The CDR3 spans 16 residues. CDR3 in amino acids: CASSEITTGGNQPQHF. The CDR3 DNA is TGTGCCAGCAGTGAAATTACGACGGGTGGCAATCAGCCCCAGCATTTT.

V gene TRBV30 combines with J gene TRBJ2-4; 7 bases agree with TRBD1. The CDR3 runs 18 residues. Germline values: CDR1 GTSNPN, CDR2 SVGIG (reference sequence). The junction had 14 bases not matched to a gene; V was cut back by 3 bases and J by 0 bases. This CDR3 is CAWRASRGQSEAKNIQYF. CDR3 DNA sequence: TGTGCCTGGAGGGCGTCCCGGGGACAGTCGGAAGCCAAAAACATTCAGTACTTC.

This clonotype has more than one count but fewer than ten. The chain is built from TRBV7-9 and TRBJ1-1; D is perhaps TRBD1 (6 bases). The V and J ends lost 8 bases and 4 bases respectively, with 20 bases between them. The CDR3 runs to 15 residues. Germline V CDR1 and CDR2: SEHNR, FQNEAQ (reference sequence). In DNA form, the CDR3 reads TGTGCCAGCTCAGGGAGCGGGGGCTGGGTCACTGAAGCTTTCTTT. Translating gives CASSGSGGWVTEAFF.

This clonotype was recorded at least ten times. The chain recombines TRBV12-3 or TRBV12-4 with TRBJ2-1; D gene uncertain. The CDR3 is 14 amino acids. Trimming left V 5 bases short and J 6 bases short, with 14 bases between. CDR3 sequence reads: CASSPPPGANEQFF. CDR3 bases: TGTGCCAGCAGTCCCCCCCCAGGCGCCAATGAGCAGTTCTTC.

This clonotype appeared many times. The rearrangement uses TRBV12-3 or TRBV12-4 and TRBJ1-2; no definite D call. The ends were cut back, 5 bases at V and 0 bases at J, with 16 bases in the middle. There are 16 residues in the CDR3. CDR3 loop: CASSLGRNTANYGYTF. Written as DNA, the CDR3 is TGTGCCAGCAGTCTCGGACGGAACACTGCTAACTATGGCTACACCTTC.

V and J are TRBV5-6 and TRBJ1-6; TRBD1 matches at 8 bases. V lost 3 bases, J lost 8 bases, and 13 bases stayed unmatched. Germline V gene lookup returns CDR1 SGHDT and CDR2 YYEEEE. The CDR3 extends over 17 amino acids. The CDR3 DNA reads TGTGCCAGCAGCTCGACCAAAGGACAGGGACAAGATTCACCCCTCCACTTT. Its translation is CASSSTKGQGQDSPLHF.

V is TRBV28 and J is TRBJ2-7; tentative D call: TRBD1 (5 bases). Per germline, CDR1 MDHEN and CDR2 SYDVKM. This CDR3 spans 13 amino acids. Trimming pared 3 bases from V and 3 bases from J, leaving 9 bases between. The CDR3 protein is CASSLLQDYEQYF. The CDR3, as DNA: TGTGCCAGCAGTTTGTTACAGGACTACGAGCAGTACTTC.

The chain recombines TRBV5-1 with TRBJ1-1; tentatively, D is TRBD1 (6 bases). The CDR3 extends over 14 amino acids. Between the trimmed V and J ends, which lost 0 bases and 7 bases, there was a span of 13 bases. Germline assignment: CDR1 SGHRS and CDR2 YFSETQ. The CDR3 loop reads CASSLGQGWDEAFF. CDR3 DNA: TGCGCCAGCAGCTTGGGGCAGGGGTGGGATGAAGCTTTCTTT.

This clonotype was found a few times. The chain joins TRBV6-1 to TRBJ1-6; 7 bases align to TRBD1. CDR1 is MNHNS, CDR2 SASEGT, per germline. This CDR3 has 15 amino acids. V shed 4 bases, J shed 5 bases, and the junction held 5 bases outside the gene matches. The CDR3 sequence is CASSATGQDNSPLHF. CDR3 nucleotide sequence: TGTGCCAGCAGTGCGACAGGGCAGGATAATTCACCCCTCCACTTT.

This chain uses TRBV6-6 with TRBJ2-7, with 13 bases lining up with TRBD2. This CDR3 has 15 amino acids. Germline V gene data show CDR1 as MNHNY and CDR2 as SVGAGI (reference sequence). V dropped 6 bases and J dropped 2; count of bases not matched to a gene: 4. For the CDR3, the DNA is TGTGCCAGCAGCAAAACTAGCGGGAGGGCCTACGAGCAGTACTTC. Protein sequence: CASSKTSGRAYEQYF.

This chain connects TRBV7-9 to TRBJ2-7; TRBD1 matches 10 bases. Trimming removed 8 bases from V and 3 bases from J; junction bases left unmatched: 10. Germline CDR1 SEHNR, CDR2 FQNEAQ (reference sequence). The CDR3 extends over 15 amino acids. The CDR3 region is CASSGGTGVHYEQYF. Written as DNA, the CDR3 is TGTGCCAGCTCCGGAGGGACAGGGGTACACTACGAGCAGTACTTC.

The sample holds many counts of this clonotype. V is TRBV10-3 and J is TRBJ1-2; D possibly corresponds to TRBD1 (5 bases). Germline-derived CDR1 and CDR2 are ENHRY and SYGVKD. There are 12 residues in the CDR3. The V end lost 11 bases, the J end lost 3 bases, and 13 bases lay between the germline ends. The CDR3 reads CAALFRDYGYTF. The CDR3 DNA reads TGTGCCGCCCTATTCAGGGACTATGGCTACACCTTC.

The sample holds many counts of this clonotype. The chain is built from TRBV6-5 and TRBJ2-7; weak D call: TRBD1 (5 bases). V was trimmed by 2 bases and J by 0 bases, leaving 14 bases between them. Per the germline V gene, CDR1 is MNHEY and CDR2 is SVGAGI. The CDR3 length is 16 residues. The CDR3: CASSYSLQQVSYEQYF. CDR3 bases: TGTGCCAGCAGTTACAGTCTCCAACAGGTCTCCTACGAGCAGTACTTC.